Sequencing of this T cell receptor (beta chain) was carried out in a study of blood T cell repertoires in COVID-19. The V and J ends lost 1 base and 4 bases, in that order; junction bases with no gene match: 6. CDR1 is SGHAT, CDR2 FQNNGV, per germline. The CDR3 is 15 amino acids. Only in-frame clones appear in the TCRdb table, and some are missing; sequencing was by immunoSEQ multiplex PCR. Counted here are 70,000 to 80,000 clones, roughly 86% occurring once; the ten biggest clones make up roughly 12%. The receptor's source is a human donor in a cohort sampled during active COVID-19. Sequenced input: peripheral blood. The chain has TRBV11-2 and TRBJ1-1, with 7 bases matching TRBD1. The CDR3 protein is CASSLGVTGFTEAFF. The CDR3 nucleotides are TGTGCCAGCAGCTTAGGGGTGACAGGGTTCACTGAAGCTTTCTTT.